This T cell receptor beta chain was identified during a study of OX40 agonist ivuxolimab in advanced cancers. About the investigation overall: Ivuxolimab was a fully human IgG2 agonistic monoclonal antibody targeting the costimulatory receptor OX40 (CD134). The dose-escalation cohort was around 83% male with a mean age of around 62 years, ranging from roughly 20 to 85. Of the roughly 51 patients in dose escalation, about 20 had hepatocellular carcinoma, some 15 had melanoma, 9 had renal cell carcinoma and 9 had head and neck cancer. Peripheral TCRbeta sequencing aimed to test whether ivuxolimab altered TCR sequence diversity and caused clonal T-cell expansion. Partial responses were achieved by three dose-escalation patients, of whom one had hepatocellular carcinoma and two had cutaneous melanoma. The paper describes the monotherapy dose-escalation part (N ≈ 49 patients) of the phase I trial of ivuxolimab. Intravenous ivuxolimab was administered to patients every 2 weeks at six dose levels: 0.01, 0.1, 0.3, 1.5, 3 and 10 mg/kg. Prior anti-PD-1, anti-PD-L1 or anti-CTLA-4 therapy was permitted, and checkpoint inhibitors had been received by around 39% of dose-escalation patients.

The trial excluded patients who had a history of autoimmune disease or who were on systemic immunosuppression. Peripheral blood for TCR sequencing was collected from all dose cohorts at baseline, on cycle 4 day 1, and on cycle 7 day 1. Samples came from an open-label, multicenter, first-in-human phase I dose-escalation trial of ivuxolimab. Adults with locally advanced or metastatic melanoma, renal cell carcinoma, hepatocellular carcinoma or head and neck squamous cell carcinoma were enrolled in the trial. CD4+ and CD8+ T cells were sorted separately from peripheral blood before TCR sequencing. Of note for this clone: This clone's antigen is unknown. No per-base quality is available; no much larger clone lies one base away.

Paper-wide results and their limitations: In the 0.1-3.0 mg/kg groups, partial responders were among the patients with the lowest normalized peripheral clonal expansion, particularly in CD8+ T cells. Low levels of normalized T-cell clonal expansion were also seen in some patients who did not respond. On average, CD8+ T cells showed more expanded clones than CD4+ T cells after ivuxolimab. The antigen specificity of the clonally expanded peripheral T cells was not determined. At doses of 0.1 to 3.0 mg/kg, clonal expansion of both CD4+ and CD8+ T cells in blood was seen between baseline and week 6.

Taken from cysteine to phenylalanine, the CDR3 has 15 residues. Solely the CDR3 DNA is kept, with 45 bases framed from the first base. V is cut by 4 bases and J by 6 bases, and the space between the germline ends is 18 bases. Looking up the germline V gene (reference sequence) yields CDR1 LNHDA and CDR2 SQIVND. Genomic DNA was isolated from the sorted cells so that the TCRbeta CDR3 region could be sequenced. The immunoSEQ Assay was used for sequencing of TCRbeta CDR3 regions. Held by TCRdb, this immuneACCESS table contains in-frame sequences only and omits some clones. Under half of the omission traces to an unresolved V gene where checked; the cause of the rest is unknown. A total of about 66,000 clones appear in this sample, 77% of them only once. The ten largest make up over 1.5% of the sample.

The V and J genes are TRBV19 and TRBJ1-2, and perhaps TRBD1 as D gene, on 5 matching bases. The clonotype originates from an adult with an advanced solid tumor such as melanoma, head and neck, liver or kidney cancer. The sequencing here drew on CD4+ or CD8+ T cells sorted from blood, taken in a trial of the OX40 agonist ivuxolimab. In nucleotide form, the sequence is TGTGCCAGTAGTACCCGGGACGGGCGGTTGGATGGCTACACCTTC. This encodes CASSTRDGRLDGYTF.